A selection of T cell receptor beta chains follows, all from one sample in a study of OX40 agonist ivuxolimab in advanced cancers. Here immunoSEQ multiplex PCR was the method, and the copy in TCRdb shows in-frame clones only, minus some. The sample records roughly 29,000 clones, 90% being singletons. The source was CD4+ or CD8+ T cells sorted from blood, collected in a trial of the OX40 agonist ivuxolimab. These receptors were collected from an adult with an advanced solid tumor such as melanoma, head and neck, liver or kidney cancer. Both conserved end residues are part of each CDR3. A D gene is named only where the DNA matches it firmly. The listing skips clone size in some rows; elsewhere it reads once, few, many or a size class.

V	D	J	size	CDR3	DNA
TRBV5-4	TRBD2	TRBJ2-6	.	CASSLEASGITGANVLTF	TGTGCCAGCAGCTTGGAGGCTAGCGGGATAACTGGGGCCAACGTCCTGACTTTC
TRBV5-4	.	TRBJ2-3	.	CASSYRTELTDTQYF	TGTGCCAGCAGCTATCGGACAGAGCTCACAGATACGCAGTATTTT
TRBV7-6	.	TRBJ1-1	.	CASSLGVGTEAFF	TGTGCCAGCAGCTTAGGGGTAGGGACTGAAGCTTTCTTT
TRBV29-1	.	TRBJ2-1	.	CSVIGTSSYNEQFF	TGCAGCGTTATCGGGACGAGCTCCTACAATGAGCAGTTCTTC
TRBV7-2	TRBD2	TRBJ2-7	once	CASSLAGGHYEQYF	TGTGCCAGCAGCCTCGCGGGGGGCCACTACGAGCAGTACTTC
TRBV15	TRBD2	TRBJ2-5	.	CATSGGLGAGTQYF	TGTGCCACCAGCGGGGGACTAGGGGCGGGGACCCAGTACTTC
TRBV7-9	TRBD2	TRBJ2-7	once	CASSSSGSGSYEQYF	TGTGCCAGCAGCTCTAGCGGGAGCGGCTCCTACGAGCAGTACTTC
TRBV5-1	.	TRBJ1-4	once	CASSSSGVDEKLFF	TGCGCCAGCAGCTCCTCAGGGGTTGACGAAAAACTGTTTTTT
TRBV19	TRBD2	TRBJ2-7	.	CASSTSGKGEQYF	TGTGCCAGTAGTACTAGCGGGAAGGGCGAGCAGTACTTC
TRBV4-2	.	TRBJ1-2	.	CASSQGWAANYGYTF	TGTGCCAGCAGCCAAGGCTGGGCGGCTAACTATGGCTACACCTTC
TRBV5-6	.	TRBJ2-1	.	CASSLGRTTYNEQFF	TGTGCCAGCAGCTTGGGTCGGACTACTTACAATGAGCAGTTCTTC
TRBV27	TRBD2	TRBJ2-1	.	CASSLLADNEQFF	TGTGCCAGCAGTTTACTAGCGGACAATGAGCAGTTCTTC
TRBV19	.	TRBJ1-1	.	CASSVKTWGTEAFF	TGTGCCAGTAGTGTTAAGACTTGGGGTACTGAAGCTTTCTTT
TRBV4-3	TRBD2	TRBJ2-1	.	CASSQVHLLAGGPSYNEQFF	TGCGCCAGCAGCCAAGTCCACTTACTAGCGGGAGGGCCCTCCTACAATGAGCAGTTCTTC
TRBV7-8	.	TRBJ2-3	.	CASSPRLGVSTDTQYF	TGTGCCAGCAGCCCTCGATTGGGGGTAAGCACAGATACGCAGTATTTT
TRBV14	.	TRBJ2-2	once	CASSPTNTGELFF	TGTGCCAGCAGCCCAACGAACACCGGGGAGCTGTTTTTT
TRBV7-8	.	TRBJ2-7	.	CASSPIGASAYYEQYF	TGTGCCAGCAGCCCAATTGGGGCTAGCGCTTACTACGAGCAGTACTTC
TRBV9	.	TRBJ2-7	.	CASSVGQGIHEQYF	TGTGCCAGCAGCGTAGGGCAGGGGATCCACGAGCAGTACTTC
TRBV2	.	TRBJ2-1	.	CASSDRTYNEQFF	TGTGCCAGCAGTGACAGGACCTACAATGAGCAGTTCTTC
TRBV5-6	.	TRBJ2-2	.	CASSFLITGELFF	TGTGCCAGCAGCTTTCTGATAACCGGGGAGCTGTTTTTT
TRBV5-5	.	TRBJ2-5	.	CASSFGTGVKETQYF	TGTGCCAGCAGCTTTGGAACGGGAGTAAAAGAGACCCAGTACTTC
TRBV5-8	.	TRBJ1-1	.	CASSSQRLNTEAFF	TGTGCCAGCAGCTCGCAGCGATTGAACACTGAAGCTTTCTTT
TRBV7-2	.	TRBJ2-7	.	CASSFGPQGGSYEQYF	TGTGCCAGCAGCTTCGGTCCTCAGGGAGGAAGCTACGAGCAGTACTTC
TRBV11-3	.	TRBJ2-1	.	CASSQGDYYNEQFF	TGTGCCAGCAGCCAGGGGGACTACTACAATGAGCAGTTCTTC
TRBV29-1	TRBD2	TRBJ2-1	.	CSVEGASGSFYNEQFF	TGCAGCGTTGAAGGGGCTAGCGGGAGTTTCTACAATGAGCAGTTCTTC
TRBV6-5	TRBD1	TRBJ1-2	once	CAIGQGRGYTF	TGTGCCATAGGACAGGGGAGAGGCTACACCTTC
TRBV27	TRBD2	TRBJ2-2	.	CASSLTSGSYTGELFF	TGTGCCAGCAGTTTGACTAGCGGGAGTTACACCGGGGAGCTGTTTTTT
TRBV7-9	.	TRBJ2-2	.	CASSQGPDDDTGELFF	TGTGCCAGCAGCCAAGGGCCGGACGACGACACCGGGGAGCTGTTTTTT
TRBV15	.	TRBJ1-3	.	CATYEGNTIYF	TGTGCCACCTACGAAGGAAACACCATATATTTT
TRBV4-1	TRBD2	TRBJ2-1	once	CASSLGGLAGANEQFF	TGCGCCAGCAGCCTAGGGGGACTAGCGGGAGCAAATGAGCAGTTCTTC
TRBV27	.	TRBJ2-7	.	CASSHKLESYEQYF	TGTGCCAGCAGCCACAAACTCGAGTCCTACGAGCAGTACTTC
TRBV27	TRBD1	TRBJ2-1	.	CASSARDRGSFF	TGTGCCAGCAGTGCACGGGACAGGGGGTCGTTCTTC
TRBV25-1	TRBD1	TRBJ2-1	.	CASSDGTGNEQFF	TGTGCCAGCAGTGACGGGACAGGGAATGAGCAGTTCTTC
TRBV4-1	.	TRBJ2-1	once	CASSQGGGSNNEQFF	TGCGCCAGCAGCCAAGGGGGGGGCTCGAACAATGAGCAGTTCTTC
TRBV2	.	TRBJ1-1	.	CASSEVGGGWVQAFF	TGTGCCAGCAGTGAAGTGGGCGGTGGGTGGGTACAAGCTTTCTTT
TRBV30	.	TRBJ1-2	.	CAWTGQYDGYTF	TGTGCCTGGACGGGACAATACGATGGCTACACCTTC
TRBV10-3	TRBD2	TRBJ2-5	.	CAISEPALGLDKETQYF	TGTGCCATCAGTGAGCCCGCCTTGGGACTAGATAAAGAGACCCAGTACTTC
TRBV21-1	.	TRBJ2-3	.	CASSKRVIGDIRTKGSTDTQYF	TGTGCCAGCAGCAAACGGGTAATCGGGGACATCCGCACGAAGGGTAGCACAGATACGCAGTATTTT
TRBV9	TRBD2	TRBJ2-1	few	CASSGQTGTSGSPSSYNEQFF	TGTGCCAGCAGCGGCCAGACTGGGACTAGCGGGAGTCCAAGCTCCTACAATGAGCAGTTCTTC
TRBV7-6	.	TRBJ1-1	.	CASSQGGWTEAFF	TGTGCCAGCAGTCAGGGTGGATGGACTGAAGCTTTCTTT
TRBV10-2	TRBD2	TRBJ2-1	.	CASSLSGAYNEQFF	TGCGCCAGCAGTCTCAGCGGGGCCTACAATGAGCAGTTCTTC
TRBV4-1	TRBD2	TRBJ2-1	.	CASSQPELAGGYNEQFF	TGCGCCAGCAGCCAACCCGAGCTAGCGGGAGGTTACAATGAGCAGTTCTTC
TRBV15	.	TRBJ2-3	once	CATSRDKGITDTQYF	TGTGCCACCAGCAGAGATAAGGGGATCACAGATACGCAGTATTTT
TRBV7-9	.	TRBJ1-5	.	CASSQERVDQPQHF	TGTGCCAGCAGCCAAGAGAGGGTCGATCAGCCCCAGCATTTT
TRBV13	TRBD2	TRBJ2-7	.	CASSFGLAGGVEQYF	TGTGCCAGCAGCTTCGGACTAGCGGGAGGGGTCGAGCAGTACTTC
TRBV2	.	TRBJ2-1	.	CASSEDLGQGPPNEQFF	TGTGCCAGCAGTGAAGATCTTGGGCAGGGTCCTCCCAATGAGCAGTTCTTC
TRBV14	TRBD2	TRBJ2-5	.	CASSRTSGTQETQYF	TGTGCCAGCAGCCGGACTAGCGGGACCCAAGAGACCCAGTACTTC
TRBV2	TRBD1	TRBJ1-1	once	CATSRTGGRSTEAFF	TGTGCCACTTCCCGGACAGGGGGCAGGTCCACTGAAGCTTTCTTT
TRBV7-9	.	TRBJ2-7	.	CASSFGAHEQYF	TGTGCCAGCAGCTTTGGGGCCCACGAGCAGTACTTC
TRBV6-6	.	TRBJ2-2	.	CASSYSIGPGELFF	TGTGCCAGCAGTTACTCGATAGGGCCCGGGGAGCTGTTTTTT